The present T cell receptor beta chain was sequenced within a study of blood T cells in healthy people across ages. This clonotype was detected many times. What it binds is not known. It was roughly 10 milliliters of peripheral blood that were drawn from each donor. Using a J-beta primer mix together with a sample-barcoded 5' primer, a second PCR was run for roughly 6 to 12 cycles. Using its own MiXCR run on the 5' RACE reads, TCRdb lists one record per CDR3 protein. The sample consists of hundreds of thousands of distinct CDR3 sequences, 25% to 30% of them appearing once. The CDR3 is 15 residues long. CDR1 and CDR2 (germline): MNHEY, SVGEGT. After removal of 9 bases from V and 2 bases from J, the junction contained 8 bases not matched to a gene. Overall study findings and caveats: A roughly linear fall in TCR beta diversity per million T cells was seen with increasing age. Estimates drawn from one million T cells were deemed to understate diversity. Compared with aged donors, long-lived donors showed fewer expanded clones, suggesting selection.

The material sequenced was blood. The source of this sequence is a woman of 80 years or more in good health. V usage is TRBV6-2 or TRBV6-3 and J usage is TRBJ2-2; 8 bases map to TRBD2. CDR3 residues: CASRSSGGNTGELFF. The CDR3 DNA reads TGTGCCAGTCGTTCAAGCGGGGGAAACACCGGGGAGCTGTTTTTT.